This T cell receptor beta chain was captured in a study of cytomegalovirus exposure and HLA in healthy donors. Study-wide points: Usually a TCR sequence was rare, but some public TCRs were found in many donors. In a later analysis, approximately 15,000 TCR beta sequences were associated with HLA alleles at 0.05 false discovery rate.

The PCR ran on 60 Vbeta and 13 Jbeta primers. Sequenced by immunoSEQ multiplex PCR; TCRdb stores in-frame clones only, minus some. Of about 200,000 clones listed, 70% to 80% are singletons. Trimming cost V 0 bases and J 3 bases, with 9 bases left between them. The CDR3 has 15 amino acids. The germline V gene encodes CDR1 SGHNT and CDR2 YYREEE (reference sequence). This clone was seen only once. What it recognizes is unknown. This chain uses TRBV5-4 with TRBJ2-2; D is possibly TRBD2 (6 bases). This sequence originates from a male donor in good health and CMV-seropositive. Specimen: PBMCs. Here the CDR3 DNA reads TGTGCCAGCAGCTTGGGGGACTCCCACACCGGGGAGCTGTTTTTT. It encodes CASSLGDSHTGELFF.